This T cell receptor (beta chain) is from a study of cytomegalovirus exposure and HLA in healthy donors. Per germline, CDR1 LNHNV and CDR2 YYDKDF (reference sequence). The J segment lost 2 bases and the V segment lost 0 bases, leaving 7 bases of the junction unmatched. The CDR3 runs to 18 residues. Regarding this clone: Its antigen remains unknown.

Primers included in the PCR were 60 Vbeta and 13 Jbeta primers. Method: immunoSEQ multiplex PCR; TCRdb's copy keeps in-frame clones and lacks some. The repertoire holds about 110,000 clones, with around 75% as singletons. Regarding the study as a whole: TRBV6-2, TRBV6-3 and some other V segments were unresolvable in 87-base-pair reads.

The receptor's source is a male donor in good health and CMV-seropositive. Sequenced: PBMCs. The chain is built from TRBV15 and TRBJ2-2, with TRBD2 matching over 9 bases. Here the CDR3 reads CATSRDSVAGVNTGELFF. In DNA form, the CDR3 reads TGTGCCACCAGCAGAGATTCGGTAGCGGGAGTTAACACCGGGGAGCTGTTTTTT.